This entry describes one T cell receptor beta chain. These data originate in a study of blood T cell repertoires in COVID-19. V shed 6 bases and J 4 bases; nucleotides not matched to a gene: 17. Germline V lookup: CDR1 MDHEN, CDR2 SYDVKM. The CDR3 runs 20 residues. The repertoire was sequenced with immunoSEQ multiplex PCR; TCRdb's copy has only in-frame clones and lacks some. The table includes some 250,000 clones, over 80% detected once. The sequenced sample consisted of PBMCs or T cells enriched from blood (not recorded which). The source is a human donor in a cohort exposed to, infected with or recovered from COVID-19 (not recorded which). The donor label of this sample is uncertain. This rearrangement joins TRBV28 to TRBJ2-3, with TRBD2 matching over 15 bases. In nucleotides, the CDR3 is TGTGCCAGCAGCTTCTATTCAGGACTAGCGGGGGGGACGAAAGCAGATACGCAGTATTTT. Amino acids: CASSFYSGLAGGTKADTQYF. Supplemented by reference TRBV28 and TRBJ2-3, the full variable domain reads DVKVTQSSRYLVKRTGEKVFLECVQDMDHENMFWYRQDPGLGLRLIYFSYDVKMKEKGDIPEGYSVSREKKERFSLILESASTNQTSMYLCASSFYSGLAGGTKADTQYFGPGTRLTVL.